These 25 T cell receptor beta chains came from one sample sequenced in a study of tumor and adjacent non-tumor tissue in lung cancer. The template was RNA from unsorted bulk tissue. The library came from three nested PCR rounds adapted from ARM-PCR protocols. MiXCR, run by TCRdb on the multiplex PCR reads, gives a single entry per CDR3 protein. Among around 70,000 distinct CDR3 sequences listed, about 61% were seen once. The sequenced material came from lung tumor tissue. Receptors were obtained from a middle-aged man with non-small cell lung cancer.

This clonotype was seen a single time. CDR3 protein: CSARVPGVSNQPQYF. DNA for the CDR3: TGCAGTGCTAGGGTCCCAGGGGTAAGCAATCAGCCCCAGTATTTT. The chain employs TRBV20-1 and TRBJ1-5, with D perhaps TRBD1 (6 bases). The last part of the DNA fits TRBJ2-3 better; the J call may be wrong. The CDR3 is 15 amino acids. CDR1 is DFQATT and CDR2 is SNEGSKA in the germline V gene (reference sequence).

Comments on this clonotype: The CDR3 end shows no conserved phenylalanine or tryptophan, and so a read error is likely. The chain joins TRBV11-2 to TRBJ2-3; TRBD2 matches at 9 bases. CDR3 length: 16 residues. Losses at the gene ends were 7 bases for V and 3 bases for J; bases not matched to a gene: 11. In germline, CDR1 is SGHAT, CDR2 FQNNGV. The CDR3 DNA follows: TGTGCCAGCAACTTTTCTAGCGGGGTATCGACAGATACGCAGTATTTA. Translation gives CASNFSSGVSTDTQYL.

About this clonotype itself: A single base separates this from a much larger clone, so it may be a read error. The chain couples TRBV10-2 to TRBJ1-5; 10 bases map to TRBD1. The CDR3 length is 15 residues. The V gene's germline CDR1 is WSHSY and CDR2 SAAADI. The CDR3 sequence: CASGDRGRGNQPQHF. CDR3 in DNA: TGCGCCAGCGGTGACAGGGGGCGAGGGAATCAGCCCCAGCATTTT.

This clonotype was detected ten times or more. V and J are TRBV5-5 and TRBJ2-5; a weak D match, TRBD2 (5 bases). This CDR3 spans 13 amino acids. In germline, CDR1 is SGHKS, CDR2 YYEKEE (reference sequence). Trimming left V 4 bases short and J 12 bases short, with 19 bases between. DNA of the CDR3: TGTGCCAGCAGCGTTATCCGGGCTCAGGAGGAGTACTTC. It encodes CASSVIRAQEEYF.

The V and J genes are TRBV25-1 and TRBJ2-1, with 7 positions matching TRBD2. The germline V gene encodes CDR1 MGHDK and CDR2 SYGVNS. The J segment lost 7 bases and the V segment lost 4 bases, leaving 10 bases of the junction unmatched. The CDR3 has 15 residues. This CDR3 is CASSVLGTMDNEQFF. In DNA form, the CDR3 reads TGTGCCAGCAGTGTACTCGGGACTATGGATAATGAGCAGTTCTTC.

Comments on this clonotype: The junction departs from germline at one end; a sequencing error may be responsible. The rearrangement uses TRBV29-1 and TRBJ2-1; 10 bases agree with TRBD2. This CDR3 region has 15 residues. The germline V gene has CDR1 SQVTM and CDR2 ANQGSEA. The CDR3 is CSVELPAGGQNERFF. CDR3 sequence (DNA): TGCAGTGTCGAACTTCCAGCGGGAGGGCAGAATGAGCGGTTCTTC.

A note on this clonotype: An end of the junction differs from the germline gene, which may be a read error. The chain joins TRBV4-2 to TRBJ2-3; TRBD2 matches 7 bases. CDR1 LGHNA and CDR2 YNFKEQ come from the germline V gene. The CDR3 loop spans 17 amino acids. The CDR3 sequence: CASSPEGRGSVTETQYF. The CDR3 region has the DNA TGTGCCAGCAGCCCAGAGGGGCGGGGGAGTGTCACAGAAACGCAGTATTTT.

A remark on this clonotype: Being one base from a much bigger clone, this may be a read error. This chain connects TRBV29-1 to TRBJ2-1; weak D call: TRBD2 (6 bases). The CDR3 is 14 amino acids. Germline CDR1 SQVTM, CDR2 ANQGSEA. The V gene lost 4 bases and the J gene lost 5 bases, with 15 bases spanning the gap. The CDR3 DNA reads as TGCAGCGTTGGACTAGTGGGAGTGGACAATGAGCAGTTCTTC. Its protein is CSVGLVGVDNEQFF.

This clonotype was observed a few times. This sequence joins TRBV28 and TRBJ2-1; TRBD2 matches 8 bases. This CDR3 has 14 residues. V shed 5 bases and J 6 bases; nucleotides not matched to a gene: 6. In germline, CDR1 is MDHEN, CDR2 SYDVKM. CDR3: CASSSPGRVNEQFF. The CDR3 coding sequence is TGTGCCAGCAGTAGCCCCGGGAGGGTCAATGAGCAGTTCTTC.

This rearrangement joins TRBV6-5 to TRBJ2-2, with 8 bases lining up with TRBD1. Germline CDR1 and CDR2: MNHEY and SVGAGI. With 6 bases clipped from V and 6 bases from J, the junction kept 9 bases outside the gene matches. The CDR3 runs 15 residues. The CDR3 spells CASSKARGRAGELFF. CDR3 DNA sequence: TGTGCCAGCAGCAAAGCCAGGGGGCGGGCCGGGGAGCTGTTTTTT.

The table lists this clonotype with many counts. V usage is TRBV6-6 and J usage is TRBJ2-6, with 7 bases matching TRBD1. This CDR3 has 17 amino acids. Losses at the gene ends were 10 bases for V and 0 bases for J; bases not matched to a gene: 12. Germline V gene data show CDR1 as MNHNY and CDR2 as SVGAGI (reference sequence). CDR3 coding DNA: TGTGCCATTCGGGGAACAGGGGTGATCTCTGGGGCCAACGTCCTGACTTTC. Its translation: CAIRGTGVISGANVLTF.

The rearrangement links TRBV5-1 to TRBJ2-7; 10 bases line up with TRBD2. Germline CDR1 is SGHRS and CDR2 is YFSETQ. The CDR3 runs to 17 residues. V gave up 0 bases and J gave up 5 bases; unmatched junction bases: 11. CDR3 sequence: CASSLGSGGTIVNEQYF. DNA of the CDR3: TGCGCCAGCAGCTTGGGTAGCGGGGGGACGATCGTGAACGAGCAGTACTTC.

This clonotype was observed once. The CDR3 end shows no conserved phenylalanine or tryptophan, and so a read error is likely. The chain has TRBV6-6 and TRBJ1-1; 9 nucleotides match TRBD1. The germline V gene encodes CDR1 MNHNY and CDR2 SVGAGI (reference sequence). The CDR3 has 15 amino acids. With V trimmed by 5 bases and J by 5 bases, 9 bases remained unmatched. CDR3 residues: CASSLNRGQGTEAFL. For the CDR3, the DNA is TGTGCCAGCAGTCTTAACAGGGGGCAAGGAACTGAAGCTTTCCTT.

The CDR3 DNA reads TGTGCCAGCAGTCCTCAGGTCAGGGCGTACGAGCAGTACTTC. Amino acid sequence: CASSPQVRAYEQYF. The V call is TRBV7-9, the J call TRBJ2-7, with a weak D call TRBD1 (5 bases). V lost 6 bases, J lost 4 bases, and 16 bases lay in between. Germline V gene lookup returns CDR1 SEHNR and CDR2 FQNEAQ (reference sequence). The CDR3 spans 14 residues.

Note on this clonotype: A read error may be the cause here, since a much bigger clone is one base away. The chain couples TRBV20-1 to TRBJ2-5, with 11 bases identical to TRBD2. This CDR3 has 14 residues. The germline gives CDR1 DFQATT, CDR2 SNEGSKA (reference sequence). CDR3 protein: CSAQLAGGKESQYF. DNA for the CDR3: TGCAGTGCCCAGCTAGCGGGGGGAAAAGAGTCCCAGTACTTC.

Turning to this clonotype: With a much larger clone just one base away, this may be a read error. The CDR3: CASSFTPYEQFF. The CDR3 coding sequence is TGTGCCAGCAGCTTCACACCGTATGAGCAGTTCTTC. This sequence joins TRBV5-6 and TRBJ2-1; D gene unclear. CDR3 length equals 12 residues. Trimming left V 2 bases short and J 8 bases short, with 8 bases between. Germline loops: CDR1 SGHDT, CDR2 YYEEEE.

This clonotype was counted many times. The chain joins TRBV4-1 to TRBJ2-5; no clear D gene. V dropped 1 base and J dropped 4 bases, with 16 bases sitting between them. The CDR3 extends over 16 amino acids. Germline CDR1 is MGHRA and CDR2 is YSYEKL. The CDR3 spells CASSQGQVGAAETQYF. CDR3 bases: TGCGCCAGCAGCCAAGGGCAGGTCGGTGCCGCAGAGACCCAGTACTTC.

The chain has TRBV6-5 and TRBJ2-7, with D uncertain. The CDR3 loop spans 12 amino acids. Germline CDR1 MNHEY, CDR2 SVGAGI. The V end was cut by 6 bases, the J end by 4 bases, with 10 bases between. CDR3 nucleotide sequence: TGTGCCAGCAGCACGCCGCTATACGAGCAGTACTTC. Amino acid sequence: CASSTPLYEQYF.

CDR3 nucleotides: TGTGCCACCAGTGCCGGGAGCGGGAGGGCCCAAGAGACCCAGTACTTC. Its protein product is CATSAGSGRAQETQYF. The chain combines TRBV24-1 with TRBJ2-5, with TRBD2 identical over 10 bases. Trimming took 5 bases from V and 1 from J; bases not matched to a gene: 6. The germline V gene encodes CDR1 KGHDR and CDR2 SFDVKD. The CDR3 extends over 16 amino acids.

The sample holds one count of this clonotype. This may be a read error, as it is one base from a much larger clone. This sequence joins TRBV10-3 and TRBJ2-5; 9 bases are a match to TRBD1. The CDR3 runs to 14 residues. Germline V gives CDR1 ENHRY, CDR2 SYGVKD. In nucleotides, the CDR3 is TGTGTCATCAGTGTGGGACAGGGTACAGAGACCCAGTACTTC. This codes for CVISVGQGTETQYF.

On this clonotype: This may be a read error: a much more frequent sequence differs by one nucleotide. This rearrangement joins TRBV7-9 to TRBJ2-2, with 9 bases identical to TRBD2. The CDR3 runs to 16 residues. Per the germline V gene, CDR1 is SEHNR and CDR2 is FQNEAQ (reference sequence). CDR3 protein: CASSLAASGNTGEMFF. The CDR3 coding sequence is TGTGCCAGCAGCTTAGCTGCTAGCGGGAACACCGGGGAGATGTTTTTT. Based on the CDR3 plus reference TRBV7-9 and TRBJ2-2, the full variable domain is DTGVSQNPRHKITKRGQNVTFRCDPISEHNRLYWYRQTLGQGPEFLTYFQNEAQLEKSRLLSDRFSAERPKGSFSTLEIQRTEQGDSAMYLCASSLAASGNTGEMFFGEGSRLTVL.

In regard to this clonotype: Given the absence of the conserved phenylalanine or tryptophan at the CDR3 end, a read error is likely. The chain is built from TRBV4-1 and TRBJ1-5, with 11 bases lining up with TRBD1. The CDR3 has 15 residues. Germline assignment: CDR1 MGHRA and CDR2 YSYEKL. After removal of 6 bases from V and 8 bases from J, the junction contained 9 bases not matched to a gene. CDR3 sequence (DNA): TGCGCCAGCAGTCAACGGACAGGGGGCTTTGAGCCCCAGCATCTT. Its protein product is CASSQRTGGFEPQHL.

This clonotype showed up many times. The genes are TRBV6-1 and TRBJ2-7; 8 nucleotides match TRBD2. The CDR3 consists of 13 residues. J lost 7 bases, V lost 6 bases, and 8 bases had no gene match. Germline V lookup: CDR1 MNHNS, CDR2 SASEGT. The chain's CDR3 is CASRREREFEQYF. The CDR3 DNA reads as TGTGCCAGCAGGCGGGAGCGGGAGTTTGAGCAGTACTTC.

This chain joins TRBV18 and TRBJ1-4; D unclear. V dropped 6 bases and J dropped 0 bases, with 8 bases sitting between them. The germline V gene has CDR1 KGHSH and CDR2 LQKENI. This CDR3 has 14 residues. Here the CDR3 reads CASSTETTNEKLFF. The DNA for the CDR3 is TGTGCCAGCTCCACAGAGACAACTAATGAAAAACTGTTTTTT.

This clonotype has ten or more counts. The rearrangement uses TRBV29-1 and TRBJ2-1, with D tentatively TRBD2 (6 bases). The CDR3 is 13 residues long. Germline assignment: CDR1 SQVTM and CDR2 ANQGSEA. CDR3 bases: TGCGGAGGGGTCGCGGCTACCTACAATGAGCAGTTCTTC. It translates to CGGVAATYNEQFF.